These 19 T cell receptor beta chains originate from one sample sequenced in a study of vaccination and CD4 T cells after COVID-19. These receptors' antigens are unknown. Treatment defined: roughly 11-day PBMC culture with coronavirus spike peptide pools or control peptides (ViraFEST assay). Unexposed donor CD4+ T cells predated the COVID-19 pandemic, collected 2011-2018. Cultured CD4+ T-cell DNA underwent Oncomine TCR Beta short-read sequencing. TCRdb re-called the PCR reads through MiXCR, storing one row per CDR3 protein. The sample has about 4,900 distinct CDR3 sequences; about 39% are singletons. Sequences were obtained from CD4+ T cells from blood, cultured in vitro. The receptors originated from a human donor in good health.

The rearrangement uses TRBV6-5 and TRBJ2-3, with TRBD2 as a possible D gene (7 bases). CDR1 is MNHEY and CDR2 is SVGAGI in the germline V gene. V was clipped by 2 bases and J by 2 bases, with 11 bases between them. The CDR3 runs to 15 residues. The CDR3 region has the DNA TGTGCCAGCAGTTACGGGGGGGCCCCCACAGATACGCAGTATTTT. Translation: CASSYGGAPTDTQYF.

The table lists this clonotype with a few counts. This rearrangement joins TRBV15 to TRBJ1-6, with D uncertain. The CDR3 has 14 amino acids. From germline, CDR1 is LNHNV and CDR2 YYDKDF (reference sequence). V was cut by 3 bases and J by 9 bases, with 12 bases left in between. The CDR3, as DNA: TGTGCCACCAGCAGTGCCTTAGGGATTTCACCCCTCCACTTT. It specifies CATSSALGISPLHF.

The chain carries TRBV5-1 and TRBJ1-6, with D tentatively TRBD1 (5 bases). Trimming removed 3 bases at V and 9 bases at J, with 16 bases between. The germline gives CDR1 SGHRS, CDR2 YFSETQ. The CDR3 sequence is 15 residues long. The CDR3 DNA follows: TGCGCCAGCAGCTGGGGTAGGGACGGAGGTTCACCCCTCCACTTT. Protein sequence: CASSWGRDGGSPLHF.

This clonotype has just a few counts. The genes are TRBV6-4 and TRBJ2-2; D is unresolved. The CDR3 consists of 13 residues. Germline loops: CDR1 MRHNA, CDR2 SNTAGT. V lost 2 bases to trimming and J lost 3 bases, with 4 bases between them. This CDR3 reads CASSDGDTGELFF. The DNA of the CDR3 is TGTGCCAGCAGTGACGGGGACACCGGGGAGCTGTTTTTT.

The chain has TRBV6-1 and TRBJ1-2; D possibly corresponds to TRBD1 (5 bases). Trimming pared 8 bases from V and 5 bases from J, leaving 12 bases between. The CDR3 is made up of 12 amino acids. Per germline, CDR1 MNHNS and CDR2 SASEGT. The CDR3 DNA follows: TGTGCCAGCGGTAAAACAGGTTATGGCTACACCTTC. Translated, it gives CASGKTGYGYTF.

The chain uses TRBV20-1 and TRBJ1-1, with TRBD1 identical over 7 bases. The junction had 7 bases not matched to a gene; V was cut back by 3 bases and J by 3 bases. The CDR3 length is 14 residues. CDR1 and CDR2 (germline): DFQATT, SNEGSKA (reference sequence). Here the CDR3 reads CSASPQGVDTEAFF. CDR3 sequence (DNA): TGCAGTGCTAGCCCGCAGGGGGTCGACACTGAAGCTTTCTTT.

The rearrangement uses TRBV7-9 and TRBJ1-2; no clear D. Germline CDR1 reads SEHNR; CDR2 reads FQNEAQ (reference sequence). The CDR3 consists of 13 residues. Trimming left V 1 base short and J 7 bases short, with 10 bases between. In DNA, the CDR3 is TGTGCCAGCAGCTTAGGGGAGGAACGTGGCTACACCTTC. It codes for CASSLGEERGYTF.

A few counts support this clonotype. V usage is TRBV27 and J usage is TRBJ1-1, with D hard to call. Germline V CDR1 and CDR2: MNHEY, SMNVEV (reference sequence). The ends were cut back, 4 bases at V and 7 bases at J, with 13 bases in the middle. The CDR3 loop spans 13 amino acids. For the CDR3, the DNA is TGTGCCAGCAGTTCGAGCGGACGGATTGAAGCTTTCTTT. Its translation: CASSSSGRIEAFF.

The sample holds one count of this clonotype. The CDR3 DNA follows: TGTGCCAGCAGTTTATGGGGGGACACTGAAGCTTTCTTT. Protein sequence: CASSLWGDTEAFF. This chain links TRBV12-3 or TRBV12-4 with TRBJ1-1; a weak D match, TRBD1 (5 bases). The CDR3 consists of 13 residues. Trimming pared 2 bases from V and 3 bases from J, leaving 7 bases between.

The J gene is TRBJ1-1, the V gene TRBV2; D not certain. Trimming pared 2 bases from V and 0 bases from J, leaving 4 bases between. This CDR3 has 13 amino acids. Germline values: CDR1 SNHLY, CDR2 FYNNEI. The CDR3 is CASSERVNTEAFF. As DNA, the CDR3 is TGTGCCAGCAGTGAAAGGGTGAACACTGAAGCTTTCTTT.

The chain combines TRBV24-1 with TRBJ2-7; TRBD1 aligns across 9 bases. Germline V gives CDR1 KGHDR, CDR2 SFDVKD. The junction had 6 bases not matched to a gene; V was cut back by 7 bases and J by 3 bases. The CDR3 spans 14 residues. CDR3 DNA: TGTGCCACCAGGGGTACAGGGGGCTACTACGAGCAGTACTTC. It encodes CATRGTGGYYEQYF.

A remark on this clonotype: The missing conserved phenylalanine or tryptophan at the end of this CDR3 makes a read error likely. The V and J genes are TRBV19 and TRBJ1-2, with a possible D match to TRBD1 (5 bases). Germline lookup yields CDR1 LNHDA and CDR2 SQIVND (reference sequence). V was pared by 3 bases and J by 2 bases, with 10 bases between. This CDR3 is built from 14 residues. The DNA for the CDR3 is TGTGCCAGTAGTATGGAGGGGACCAACTATGGCTACACCCTC. Translation: CASSMEGTNYGYTL.

In its sample, this clonotype was seen a few times. The chain has TRBV7-8 and TRBJ1-3, with a possible D match to TRBD1 (5 bases). V lost 4 bases, J lost 0 bases, and 10 bases lay in between. Germline loops: CDR1 SGHVS, CDR2 FQNEAQ. The length of the CDR3 is 15 residues. In DNA form, the CDR3 reads TGTGCCAGCAGCTCAGGACAACCCTCTGGAAACACCATATATTTT. Protein sequence: CASSSGQPSGNTIYF.

This clonotype was found a few times. The chain recombines TRBV7-2 with TRBJ1-1, with D maybe TRBD1 (5 bases). The CDR3 extends over 14 amino acids. V lost 1 base and J 3 bases, leaving 9 bases between the germline ends. CDR1 and CDR2 from the germline V gene are SGHTA and FQGNSA. CDR3 sequence: CASSLGGGYTEAFF. CDR3 DNA: TGTGCCAGCAGCTTAGGTGGGGGGTACACTGAAGCTTTCTTT.

The CDR3 loop reads CAISDGQGGQPQHF. CDR3 nucleotides: TGTGCCATCAGTGACGGACAGGGTGGCCAGCCCCAGCATTTT. The genes are TRBV10-3 and TRBJ1-5; 8 bases map to TRBD1. The ends lost 3 bases at V and 7 bases at J; junction bases unmatched: 5. This CDR3 has 14 residues. CDR1 ENHRY and CDR2 SYGVKD come from the germline V gene.

This clonotype was seen a handful of times. The chain combines TRBV6-1 with TRBJ1-1; perhaps TRBD1 as D (6 bases). The CDR3 has 13 amino acids. From germline, CDR1 is MNHNS and CDR2 SASEGT. Trimming shortened V by 7 bases and J by 1 base, and 10 bases separated the two germline ends. The CDR3 spells CASTLQGNTEAFF. In DNA form, the CDR3 reads TGTGCCAGCACCCTACAGGGGAACACTGAAGCTTTCTTT.

This chain joins TRBV6-1 and TRBJ1-2; no definite D call. The ends were cut back, 0 bases at V and 4 bases at J, with 12 bases in the middle. The CDR3 runs 15 residues. Per the germline V gene, CDR1 is MNHNS and CDR2 is SASEGT. The DNA of the CDR3 is TGTGCCAGCAGTGAAGCCCCACTTCTCGGCTATGGCTACACCTTC. It yields the protein CASSEAPLLGYGYTF.

The V gene is TRBV12-3 or TRBV12-4, the J gene TRBJ1-1, with D perhaps matching TRBD1 (6 bases). V lost 5 bases to trimming and J lost 4 bases, with 11 bases between them. The CDR3 loop spans 13 amino acids. CDR3 nucleotide sequence: TGTGCCAGCAGTACACAGGGCCGCACTGAAGCTTTCTTT. This encodes CASSTQGRTEAFF.

This clonotype was counted a few times. This chain connects TRBV12-3 or TRBV12-4 to TRBJ1-2, with no clear D. There are 12 residues in the CDR3. Between the trimmed V and J ends, which lost 5 bases and 2 bases, there was a span of 6 bases. The CDR3 sequence is CASSHTNYGYTF. The CDR3 region has the DNA TGTGCCAGCAGTCACACCAACTATGGCTACACCTTC.